Each of the 21 T cell receptor beta chains below was sequenced from the same sample in a study of cytomegalovirus exposure and HLA in healthy donors. Amplification used 60 Vbeta primers and 13 Jbeta primers. Libraries were prepared by immunoSEQ multiplex PCR; TCRdb keeps only in-frame clonotypes and omits some of them. The sample carries around 230,000 clones, 70% to 90% recorded once. Sample: PBMCs. These receptors were collected from a girl aged 2-15 years in good health and CMV-seronegative.

J is TRBJ1-5 and V is TRBV2, with D tentatively TRBD1 (6 bases). CDR3 length equals 14 residues. Germline lookup yields CDR1 SNHLY and CDR2 FYNNEI. V was clipped by 5 bases and J by 3 bases, with 11 bases between them. The CDR3, as DNA: TGTGCCAGCAGTCCGGACAGCTTCAATCAGCCCCAGCATTTT. Its protein is CASSPDSFNQPQHF.

This clone appeared once. The rearrangement links TRBV5-4 to TRBJ1-2; TRBD1 is a possible D gene (6 bases). With 2 bases removed from V and 8 bases from J, the gap between germline ends came to 13 bases. The CDR3 extends over 13 amino acids. The germline V gene has CDR1 SGHNT and CDR2 YYREEE (reference sequence). The CDR3 nucleotides are TGTGCCAGCAGCTTACCCAGGGGTTGGGGCTACACCTTC. Translating it yields CASSLPRGWGYTF.

V and J are TRBV14 and TRBJ2-2; 10 positions match TRBD1. Germline V gene sequence: CDR1 SGHDN, CDR2 FVKESK. This CDR3 has 15 amino acids. The V and J ends lost 4 bases and 6 bases, in that order; junction bases with no gene match: 5. CDR3 in amino acids: CASSRGTGVAGELFF. For the CDR3, the DNA is TGTGCCAGCAGCCGGGGGACAGGGGTGGCCGGGGAGCTGTTTTTT.

V usage is TRBV5-1 and J usage is TRBJ1-1, with D perhaps TRBD1 (5 bases). The CDR3 runs 15 residues. The germline V and J ends were trimmed by 4 bases and 2 bases, with 15 bases remaining between them. Germline V gives CDR1 SGHRS, CDR2 YFSETQ. The CDR3 loop is CASSTRGLINTEAFF. The CDR3 nucleotides are TGCGCCAGCAGCACCCGGGGACTGATTAACACTGAAGCTTTCTTT.

This clone occurred a few times. CDR3 amino acids: CASSERAGRGQETQYF. Here the CDR3 DNA reads TGTGCCAGCAGTGAGCGGGCGGGGCGGGGGCAAGAGACCCAGTACTTC. The V call is TRBV6-1, the J call TRBJ2-5; 7 positions agree with TRBD2. The V gene's germline CDR1 is MNHNS and CDR2 SASEGT. This CDR3 is built from 16 residues. J gave up 2 bases and V 3 bases, and 9 bases lay outside the gene matches.

The chain is built from TRBV5-1 and TRBJ2-7; D possibly corresponds to TRBD1 (6 bases). Per germline, CDR1 SGHRS and CDR2 YFSETQ. The length of the CDR3 is 15 residues. V was clipped by 0 bases and J by 2 bases, with 12 bases between them. The CDR3 protein is CASSLAGTIAYEQYF. As DNA, the CDR3 is TGCGCCAGCAGCTTGGCCGGGACAATTGCCTACGAGCAGTACTTC. Full variable domain (remainder filled in from reference TRBV5-1 and TRBJ2-7): KAGVTQTPRYLIKTRGQQVTLSCSPISGHRSVSWYQQTPGQGLQFLFEYFSETQRNKGNFPGRFSGRQFSNSRSEMNVSTLELGDSALYLCASSLAGTIAYEQYFGPGTRLTVT.

This chain connects TRBV19 to TRBJ2-7, with TRBD2 identical over 9 bases. After removal of 4 bases from V and 0 bases from J, the junction contained 4 bases not matched to a gene. CDR1 is LNHDA, CDR2 SQIVND, per germline (reference sequence). This CDR3 contains 15 residues. The DNA of the CDR3 is TGTGCCAGTAGTACGAGCGGGGGGTTCTCCTACGAGCAGTACTTC. Its translation: CASSTSGGFSYEQYF.

The genes are TRBV7-6 and TRBJ2-7, with a weak D call TRBD1 (5 bases). This CDR3 spans 17 amino acids. Deletions cut 0 bases from V and 7 bases from J, with 22 bases between. The germline V gene encodes CDR1 SGHVS and CDR2 FNYEAQ. In nucleotides, the CDR3 is TGTGCCAGCAGCTTAGCCCCTAGGGGAAATAAGAGTGGGGAGCAGTACTTC. It specifies CASSLAPRGNKSGEQYF.

The chain couples TRBV7-9 to TRBJ2-1, with D possibly matching TRBD2 (5 bases). V gave up 5 bases and J gave up 1 base, with 15 bases separating them. CDR1 and CDR2 (germline): SEHNR, FQNEAQ (reference sequence). The CDR3 is made up of 16 amino acids. In DNA, the CDR3 is TGTGCCAGCAGCCTCTGGGGAACTAGTTCCTACAATGAGCAGTTCTTC. The encoded protein is CASSLWGTSSYNEQFF.

This clone was counted between two and nine times. V gene TRBV5-6 combines with J gene TRBJ1-1; D remains ambiguous. This CDR3 has 18 amino acids. Germline V lookup: CDR1 SGHDT, CDR2 YYEEEE. Trimming shortened V by 0 bases and J by 1 base, and 19 bases separated the two germline ends. The CDR3 DNA reads as TGTGCCAGCAGCTTGGGTCGGGTACTCTTAACCCCGAACACTGAAGCTTTCTTT. It yields the protein CASSLGRVLLTPNTEAFF. Looking up the rest from reference TRBV5-6 and TRBJ1-1 gives the full variable domain: DAGVTQSPTHLIKTRGQQVTLRCSPKSGHDTVSWYQQALGQGPQFIFQYYEEEERQRGNFPDRFSGHQFPNYSSELNVNALLLGDSALYLCASSLGRVLLTPNTEAFFGQGTRLTVV.

This clone has a handful of counts. This rearrangement joins TRBV6-5 to TRBJ2-7; 9 nucleotides line up with TRBD1. The CDR3 runs 16 residues. V dropped 0 bases and J dropped 3; count of bases not matched to a gene: 6. Looked up from germline, CDR1 is MNHEY and CDR2 is SVGAGI. The CDR3 nucleotides are TGTGCCAGCAGTTACTCTTTCCGACAGGGGGTCTACGAGCAGTACTTC. It specifies CASSYSFRQGVYEQYF.

The chain employs TRBV2 and TRBJ1-6, with D possibly TRBD1 on 5 matching bases. CDR1 and CDR2 (germline): SNHLY, FYNNEI. V dropped 3 bases and J dropped 2 bases, with 11 bases sitting between them. The CDR3 covers 16 residues. This chain's CDR3 is CASSEVDTTYNSPLHF. For the CDR3, the DNA is TGTGCCAGCAGTGAGGTGGACACAACCTATAATTCACCCCTCCACTTT.

This sequence joins TRBV7-3 and TRBJ2-1, with 10 bases matching TRBD2. V shed 3 bases, J shed 4 bases, and the junction held 9 bases outside the gene matches. Germline-derived CDR1 and CDR2 are SGHTA and FQGTGA. This CDR3 is built from 17 residues. CDR3 nucleotides: TGTGCCAGCAGCTTGTCAGCGGGGGGGCTACAATACAATGAGCAGTTCTTC. It translates to CASSLSAGGLQYNEQFF.

The chain recombines TRBV27 with TRBJ1-1; D unresolved. The CDR3 runs 16 residues. Trimming cost V 3 bases and J 6 bases, with 20 bases left between them. Germline V gene data show CDR1 as MNHEY and CDR2 as SMNVEV (reference sequence). CDR3 DNA: TGTGCCAGCAGTTTCCTATATAAGGGAGGCCGCGCTGAAGCTTTCTTT. Translating it yields CASSFLYKGGRAEAFF.

The V gene is TRBV7-9, the J gene TRBJ1-1; no definite D call. This CDR3 is built from 12 residues. The ends were cut back, 1 base at V and 7 bases at J, with 7 bases in the middle. Germline V gene sequence: CDR1 SEHNR, CDR2 FQNEAQ (reference sequence). CDR3 nucleotide sequence: TGTGCCAGCAGCTTAGGCCCCAGTGAAGCTTTCTTT. Encoded protein: CASSLGPSEAFF.

J is TRBJ2-1 and V is TRBV7-8; 7 bases match TRBD1. Trimming cost V 2 bases and J 8 bases; bases outside gene matches: 15. The CDR3 is 17 amino acids. In germline, CDR1 is SGHVS, CDR2 FQNEAQ. Here the CDR3 DNA reads TGTGCCAGCAGCTTAATGAGGGTGGCGACAGGGCGGGATGAGCAGTTCTTC. Translated, it gives CASSLMRVATGRDEQFF.

This clone was detected once. The gene calls are TRBV4-1 and TRBJ1-1; D perhaps matches TRBD1 (5 bases). Germline assignment: CDR1 MGHRA and CDR2 YSYEKL. V was clipped by 2 bases and J by 0 bases, with 19 bases between them. This CDR3 has 18 residues. The CDR3 sequence is CASSQKSGEGLMNTEAFF. CDR3 in DNA: TGCGCCAGCAGCCAAAAGTCCGGCGAGGGACTCATGAACACTGAAGCTTTCTTT.

As DNA, the CDR3 is TGTGCCAGCAGCCAAGATGGCACTAGCGGGAGTTACTCCTACAATGAGCAGTTCTTC. Its translation is CASSQDGTSGSYSYNEQFF. The rearrangement joins TRBV4-2 to TRBJ2-1, with 11 positions matching TRBD2. From germline, CDR1 is LGHNA and CDR2 YNFKEQ. The CDR3 length is 19 residues. With V trimmed by 0 bases and J by 0 bases, 7 bases remained unmatched.

The rearrangement links TRBV7-9 to TRBJ2-7; the D gene is possibly TRBD1 (5 bases). The CDR3 covers 13 residues. The V gene's germline CDR1 is SEHNR and CDR2 FQNEAQ (reference sequence). V lost 5 bases to trimming and J lost 5 bases, with 13 bases between them. The CDR3 reads CASSLDRINEQYF. CDR3 nucleotide sequence: TGTGCCAGCAGCCTAGACAGAATCAACGAGCAGTACTTC.

The chain combines TRBV7-6 with TRBJ2-7; TRBD2 matches at 10 bases. The trim removed 1 base at V and 4 bases at J, leaving 4 bases unmatched. The CDR3 covers 15 residues. Germline loops: CDR1 SGHVS, CDR2 FNYEAQ. In DNA form, the CDR3 reads TGTGCCAGCAGCTTAGGGGTAGCGGGAGGTTACGAGCAGTACTTC. Translated: CASSLGVAGGYEQYF.

The gene calls are TRBV4-1 and TRBJ2-7, with 8 nucleotides matching TRBD1. Germline trimming cut 2 bases from V and 0 bases from J; bases unmatched to any gene: 3. The CDR3 contains 15 residues. Germline V lookup: CDR1 MGHRA, CDR2 YSYEKL. The CDR3 bases are TGCGCCAGCAGCCAACGGGACAGGTCCTCCTACGAGCAGTACTTC. This translates into CASSQRDRSSYEQYF.